This T cell receptor beta chain comes out of a study of CD8 T cells in Susac syndrome (dated by TCRdb to about 2019). Background on the whole study: Repertoire sequencing was used to test whether CD8+ T cell activation and differentiation in Susac syndrome was antigen driven. CD8+ T cell repertoire clonality was compared between about a dozen healthy donors, approximately 14 Susac syndrome patients and roughly 15 multiple sclerosis patients.

Comments on this clonotype: It has no known antigen specificity. Within one base of it there is no much larger clone, and no base qualities were kept.

RNA was extracted with the RNeasy kit and 0.5 to 1 ug was reverse transcribed using random hexamers. The immunoSEQ multiplex PCR assay, covering 54 Vbeta and 13 Jbeta segments, was used to amplify TCR beta CDR3 regions. To correct PCR amplification bias, a synthetic template baseline was used for both primer optimization and computational correction. The study's own analysis went as follows. Reads were annotated to V, D and J genes according to IMGT and were analyzed with immunoSEQ Analyzer, with only productive sequences retained. Clonality was calculated as one minus the Shannon entropy normalized by log2 of the number of productive unique sequences. Public and private clones were assessed among the 100 most prevalent clones of each patient and control. Susac-specific clones were defined as absent from healthy and MS cohorts, 1052 published viral clones and other ImmuneACCESS disease sequences. Using fastp at Q25 and MiXCR, TCRdb reprocessed the public reads and kept productive beta chains. Identical CDR3 protein sequences are pooled into one entry, listed with their most common genes and DNA. TCRdb's processing, not the study's, gives the V and J calls here. The sample yields about 120,000 distinct CDR3 sequences; just under 95% were counted once. The ten largest clones represent about 0.11% of the sample.

Peripheral blood CD8+ and CD4+ T cells from healthy donors, Susac syndrome patients and multiple sclerosis patients were profiled by high-throughput TCR beta sequencing. Healthy donors were included as age- and sex-matched controls. Bulk CD8+ and CD4+ T cells were purified magnetically by negative isolation, whereas CD8+ TEMRA cells were enriched by FACS. Blood was drawn into EDTA tubes, processed within 24 hours, and PBMCs were isolated by density gradient centrifugation. PBMCs intended for TCR sequencing were cryopreserved in liquid nitrogen and thawed later in a water bath at 37 degrees C. Purity of sorted or isolated CD4+, CD8+ and CD8+ TEMRA cells was at least 90%. Trimming accounts for 5 bases at V and 4 bases at J, while the number of junction bases matched to no gene is 8. Sequences ENHRY (CDR1) and SYGVKD (CDR2) are obtained from the germline V gene. The CDR3 runs 16 amino acids, cysteine and phenylalanine included. Of all the DNA, just the CDR3 is kept, 48 bases in frame from base 1.

The full study reports these points: The number of individuals in the TCR sequencing and HLA analysis was recognized as being relatively small.

This clonotype was sampled from a human donor in good health. The sequence joins TRBV10-3 to TRBJ2-7; 13 bases in the junction line up with TRBD2. The sample was CD8+ T cells from PBMCs. The DNA sequence is as follows: TGTGCCATCAGTTCGCGGACTAGCGGGAGTGGATACGAGCAGTACTTC. This is translated as CAISSRTSGSGYEQYF.